The entry below describes one T cell receptor beta chain. The sample comes from a study of blood T cell repertoires in COVID-19. The overall study: Acute and convalescent COVID-19 samples came from the United States, Italy and Spain. The cDNA or gDNA used as material had been derived from T cells, B-cell-depleted T cells, or PBMCs.

Between the trimmed V and J ends, which lost 5 bases and 5 bases, there was a span of 15 bases. Germline CDR1 is MNHEY and CDR2 is SVGAGI. This CDR3 spans 14 amino acids. Source study methods: For nucleated cells, counts were estimated from reference gene primer amplification. Using immunoSEQ multiplex PCR, the repertoire was profiled, and TCRdb retains in-frame clones only, with some absent. V and J calls and clone size are given by that table; D and trimming were obtained from the DNA. The sample contains under 200,000 clones, over 80% of which appear only once. This clonotype was sampled from a woman aged 55-70 years with acute or convalescent COVID-19. Sequenced sample: peripheral blood. The rearrangement joins TRBV6-5 to TRBJ2-5; TRBD1 is a possible D gene (6 bases). The chain's CDR3 is CASSHRDVAETQYF. The CDR3, as DNA: TGTGCCAGCAGTCACAGGGACGTTGCGGAGACCCAGTACTTC.